The clone carrying this T cell receptor beta chain was counted at least ten times. The antigen is not known. TCRdb redid the calling of the reads with MiXCR, one entry per CDR3 protein. Found here are about 300,000 distinct CDR3 sequences, about 9.1% of them singletons; the top ten hold 2% to 3%. The data are from a study of T cell repertoires in cytomegalovirus infection. In the study overall: Indications of both CMV infection and matching HLA type were provided by public TCR beta signatures. Findings and limits, study-wide: Identification of carriers of CMV plus the relevant HLA was performed using cumulative public TCR beta family frequency. What dominated the ex vivo response were HLA-C-restricted CMV-specific TCR beta clonotypes.

V lost 5 bases, J lost 6 bases, and 19 bases lay in between. The CDR3 has 16 residues. CDR1 and CDR2 (germline): MNHGY, SVAAGI. The clonotype comes from a human donor in good health (CMV status not recorded). Some clones in this sample may be carry-over from other donors' samples. V and J are TRBV6-9 and TRBJ1-4; TRBD1 is a possible D gene (6 bases). What was sequenced was PBMCs. The CDR3 region is CASSPSDSPWDEKLFF. CDR3 DNA sequence: TGTGCCAGCAGTCCATCGGACAGCCCGTGGGATGAAAAACTGTTTTTT.